One and the same sample provided the 8 T cell receptor beta chains below, sequenced in a study of CD4 T cells in relation to SARS-CoV-2 and coronaviruses (dated by TCRdb to the early 2020s). Library construction relied on the immunoSEQ multiplex PCR assay. Held by TCRdb, this immuneACCESS table contains in-frame sequences only and omits some clones. Under half of the omission traces to an unresolved V gene where checked; the cause of the rest is unknown. This sample lists 16,000 or so clones; about 82% were detected once. The ten largest make up roughly 41% of the sample. CD4+ T cells from unexposed donors were collected before the COVID-19 pandemic (2011-2018). Following 10 days of culture, the EasySep CD4+ T cell isolation kit was used to isolate CD4+ T cells. These TCRs are of unknown antigen specificity. The sample comprised CD4+ T cells from PBMCs, cultured in vitro. Receptors were obtained from a human donor in good health.

The chain has TRBV7-2 and TRBJ2-3; D unclear. The CDR3 consists of 14 residues. Germline V CDR1 and CDR2: SGHTA, FQGNSA. Trimming removed 5 bases at V and 2 bases at J, with 11 bases between. The CDR3 DNA follows: TGTGCCAGCAGCCGGTACCTAACCACAGATACGCAGTATTTT. The encoded protein is CASSRYLTTDTQYF.

This clone was seen a few times. V is TRBV6-2 or TRBV6-3 and J is TRBJ1-5; D is unclear. CDR3 length: 16 residues. The germline V gene has CDR1 MNHEY and CDR2 SVGEGT. V was clipped by 2 bases and J by 0 bases, with 11 bases between them. CDR3 residues: CASSYDVVYSNQPQHF. CDR3 bases: TGTGCCAGCAGTTACGACGTAGTCTATAGCAATCAGCCCCAGCATTTT.

CDR3 sequence reads: CASSRMEETQYF. CDR3 nucleotides: TGTGCCAGCAGCCGGATGGAAGAGACCCAGTACTTC. The chain combines TRBV5-8 with TRBJ2-5, with unresolved D. This CDR3 has 12 amino acids. Germline CDR1 SGHTS, CDR2 YDEGEE. The germline V and J ends were trimmed by 4 bases and 3 bases, with 7 bases remaining between them. Full variable domain (remainder filled in from reference TRBV5-8 and TRBJ2-5): EAGVTQSPTHLIKTRGQQATLRCSPISGHTSVYWYQQALGLGLQFLLWYDEGEERNRGNFPPRFSGRQFPNYSSELNVNALELEDSALYLCASSRMEETQYFGPGTRLLVL.

There are a few counts of this clone. CDR3 protein: CASSLMSRVGTGELFF. For the CDR3, the DNA is TGTGCCAGCAGCTTAATGTCCCGGGTTGGCACCGGGGAGCTGTTTTTT. The rearrangement links TRBV7-3 to TRBJ2-2; D gene uncertain. The CDR3 spans 16 residues. Germline V CDR1 and CDR2: SGHTA, FQGTGA. Deletions cut 1 base from V and 4 bases from J, with 13 bases between.

This clone was seen more than once but under ten times. This chain joins TRBV5-5 and TRBJ1-1; D is ambiguous. The CDR3 runs to 14 residues. V was trimmed by 1 base and J by 6 bases, leaving 13 bases between them. CDR1 is SGHKS and CDR2 is YYEKEE in the germline V gene (reference sequence). CDR3 in amino acids: CASSLSPSVPEAFF. In DNA, the CDR3 is TGTGCCAGCAGCTTGAGTCCGAGTGTGCCTGAAGCTTTCTTT. The entire variable domain, with the rest obtained from reference TRBV5-5 and TRBJ1-1, is as follows: DAGVTQSPTHLIKTRGQQVTLRCSPISGHKSVSWYQQVLGQGPQFIFQYYEKEERGRGNFPDRFSARQFPNYSSELNVNALLLGDSALYLCASSLSPSVPEAFFGQGTRLTVV.

This sequence joins TRBV20-1 and TRBJ2-1; 9 positions match TRBD2. CDR1 and CDR2 from the germline V gene are DFQATT and SNEGSKA (reference sequence). Unmatched junction bases numbered 5, after V lost 3 bases and J lost 8 bases. The length of the CDR3 is 13 residues. The DNA of the CDR3 is TGCAGTGCTAGTCTAGCGGGACTTCATGAGCAGTTCTTC. It codes for CSASLAGLHEQFF.

This clone was recorded only once. This chain joins TRBV19 and TRBJ2-1; 13 bases fit TRBD2. This CDR3 is 19 amino acids long. Germline CDR1 and CDR2: LNHDA and SQIVND (reference sequence). V shed 10 bases and J 8 bases; nucleotides not matched to a gene: 23. The CDR3 DNA reads TGTGCCACCCGATTTAGTGGACTAGCGGGAGAGGTCCAATATTATGAGCAGTTCTTC. Translation gives CATRFSGLAGEVQYYEQFF.

V is TRBV12-5 and J is TRBJ1-5; no definite D call. CDR3 length: 16 amino acids. CDR1 is LGHNT, CDR2 FRNRAP, per germline. V lost 0 bases, J lost 0 bases, and 9 bases lay in between. The CDR3 nucleotides read TGTGCTAGTGGTTTGGTTGGAGTTTATAGCAATCAGCCCCAGCATTTT. The encoded protein is CASGLVGVYSNQPQHF.